Here is one TCR beta chain with its context. Its antigen is unidentified. The data stem from a study of a mutant IDH1 vaccine in newly diagnosed glioma. Clones were sequenced by immunoSEQ multiplex PCR, and TCRdb holds only the in-frame ones, with some missing. The sample shows about 88,000 clones, around 80% of them seen only once. Stated time point: baseline, week 1 (first vaccination visit). Treatment given: pre-vaccination baseline after standard-of-care therapy. This CDR3 has 13 amino acids. Trimming removed 6 bases from V and 6 bases from J, with 18 bases in between. CDR1 and CDR2 from the germline V gene are SQVTM and ANQGSEA. Study results and caveats: Overall, about 92% of patients had vaccine-induced immune responses.

Specimen: PBMCs, collected from a glioma patient treated with radiotherapy, temozolomide or both. The V and J genes are TRBV29-1 and TRBJ2-7; D is undetermined. The sequence was obtained from a man aged 35 to 55 with glioma. Some clones in this sample may be carry-over from other donors' samples. The CDR3 region is CSVPGLGVGEQYF. The CDR3 DNA reads TGCAGCGTCCCCGGGCTGGGCGTAGGCGAGCAGTACTTC.